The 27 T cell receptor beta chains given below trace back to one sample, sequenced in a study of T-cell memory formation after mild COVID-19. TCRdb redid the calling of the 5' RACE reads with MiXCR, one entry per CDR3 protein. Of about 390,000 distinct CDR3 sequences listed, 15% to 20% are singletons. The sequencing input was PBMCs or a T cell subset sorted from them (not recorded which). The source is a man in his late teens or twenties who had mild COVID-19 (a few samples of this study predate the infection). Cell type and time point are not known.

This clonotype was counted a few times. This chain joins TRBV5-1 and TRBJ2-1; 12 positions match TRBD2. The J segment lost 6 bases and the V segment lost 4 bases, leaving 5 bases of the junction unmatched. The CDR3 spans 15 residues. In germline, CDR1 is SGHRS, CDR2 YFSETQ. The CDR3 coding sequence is TGCGCCAGCAGCGCTAGCGGGGGGGCAGGCAATGAGCAGTTCTTC. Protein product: CASSASGGAGNEQFF.

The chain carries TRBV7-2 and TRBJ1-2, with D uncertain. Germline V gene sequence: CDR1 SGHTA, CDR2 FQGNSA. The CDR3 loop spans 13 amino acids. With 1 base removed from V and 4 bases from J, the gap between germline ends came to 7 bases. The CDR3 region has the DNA TGTGCCAGCAGCTTAGAAAGGATCTATGGCTACACCTTC. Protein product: CASSLERIYGYTF. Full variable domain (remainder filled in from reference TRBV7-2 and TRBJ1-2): GAGVSQSPSNKVTEKGKDVELRCDPISGHTALYWYRQSLGQGLEFLIYFQGNSAPDKSGLPSDRFSAERTGGSVSTLTIQRTQQEDSAVYLCASSLERIYGYTFGSGTRLTVV.

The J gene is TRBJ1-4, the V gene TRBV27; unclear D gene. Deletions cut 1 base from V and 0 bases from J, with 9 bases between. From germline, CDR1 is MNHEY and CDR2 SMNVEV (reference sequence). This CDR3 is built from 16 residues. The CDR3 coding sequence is TGTGCCAGCAGTTTATTTGGCCATTCAACTAATGAAAAACTGTTTTTT. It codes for CASSLFGHSTNEKLFF.

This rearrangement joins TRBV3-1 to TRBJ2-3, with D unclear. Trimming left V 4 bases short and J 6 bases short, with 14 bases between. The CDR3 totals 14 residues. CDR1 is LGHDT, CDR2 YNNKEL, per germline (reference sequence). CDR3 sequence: CASSPTLKGDTQYF. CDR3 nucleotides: TGTGCCAGCAGCCCGACCCTTAAAGGGGATACGCAGTATTTT.

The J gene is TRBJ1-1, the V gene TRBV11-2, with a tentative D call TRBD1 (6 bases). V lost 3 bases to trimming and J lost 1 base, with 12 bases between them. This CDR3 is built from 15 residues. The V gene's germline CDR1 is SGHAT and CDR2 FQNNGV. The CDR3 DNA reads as TGTGCCAGCAGCTTTTCGGGGGCCGCGAACACTGAAGCTTTCTTT. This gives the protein CASSFSGAANTEAFF.

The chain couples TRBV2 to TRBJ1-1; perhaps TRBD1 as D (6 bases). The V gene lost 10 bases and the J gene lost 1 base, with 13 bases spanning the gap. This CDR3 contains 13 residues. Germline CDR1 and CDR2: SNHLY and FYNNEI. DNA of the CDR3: TGTGCCACCCCGAGACAGGAGAACACTGAAGCTTTCTTT. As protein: CATPRQENTEAFF.

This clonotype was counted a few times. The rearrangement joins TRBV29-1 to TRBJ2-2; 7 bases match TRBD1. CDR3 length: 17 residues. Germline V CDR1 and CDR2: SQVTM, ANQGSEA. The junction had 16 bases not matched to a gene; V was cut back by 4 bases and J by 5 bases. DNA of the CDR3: TGCAGCGTTGTAGAGCCGAGTCGGGACAGACCTACCGGGGAGCTGTTTTTT. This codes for CSVVEPSRDRPTGELFF.

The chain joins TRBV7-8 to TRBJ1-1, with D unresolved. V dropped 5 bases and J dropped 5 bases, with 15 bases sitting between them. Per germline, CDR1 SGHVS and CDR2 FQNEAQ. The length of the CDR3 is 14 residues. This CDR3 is CASSVPPFGTEAFF. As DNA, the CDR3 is TGTGCCAGCAGCGTGCCTCCTTTTGGAACTGAAGCTTTCTTT.

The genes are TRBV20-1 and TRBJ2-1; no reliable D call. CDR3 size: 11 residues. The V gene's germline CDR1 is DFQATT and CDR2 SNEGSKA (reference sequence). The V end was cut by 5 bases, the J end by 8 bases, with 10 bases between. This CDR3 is CSALGFDEQFF. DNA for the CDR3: TGCAGTGCTCTTGGATTCGATGAGCAGTTCTTC.

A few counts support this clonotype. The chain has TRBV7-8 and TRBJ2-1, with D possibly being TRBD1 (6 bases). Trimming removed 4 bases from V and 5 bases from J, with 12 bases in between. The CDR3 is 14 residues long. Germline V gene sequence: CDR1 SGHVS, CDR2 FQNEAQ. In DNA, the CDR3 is TGTGCCAGCAGCTCTACATGGACAGACAATGAGCAGTTCTTC. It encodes CASSSTWTDNEQFF.

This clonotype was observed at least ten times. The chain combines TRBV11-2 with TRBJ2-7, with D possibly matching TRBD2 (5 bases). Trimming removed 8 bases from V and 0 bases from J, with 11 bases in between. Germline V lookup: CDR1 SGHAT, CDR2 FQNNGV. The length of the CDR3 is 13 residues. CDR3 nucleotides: TGTGCCAGCCGTTCCAGCGGCTCCTACGAGCAGTACTTC. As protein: CASRSSGSYEQYF.

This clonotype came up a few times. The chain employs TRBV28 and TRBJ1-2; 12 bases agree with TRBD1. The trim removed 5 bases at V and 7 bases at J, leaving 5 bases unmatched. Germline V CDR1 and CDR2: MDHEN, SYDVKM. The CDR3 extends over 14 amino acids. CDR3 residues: CASSTGTGGGGYTF. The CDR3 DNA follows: TGTGCCAGCAGTACCGGGACAGGGGGCGGTGGCTACACCTTC.

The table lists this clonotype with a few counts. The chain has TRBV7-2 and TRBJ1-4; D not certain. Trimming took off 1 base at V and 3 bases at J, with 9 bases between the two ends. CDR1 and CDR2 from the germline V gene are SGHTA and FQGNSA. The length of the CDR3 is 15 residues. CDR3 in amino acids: CASSLVGSSNEKLFF. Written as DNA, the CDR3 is TGTGCCAGCAGCTTAGTGGGGTCATCTAATGAAAAACTGTTTTTT.

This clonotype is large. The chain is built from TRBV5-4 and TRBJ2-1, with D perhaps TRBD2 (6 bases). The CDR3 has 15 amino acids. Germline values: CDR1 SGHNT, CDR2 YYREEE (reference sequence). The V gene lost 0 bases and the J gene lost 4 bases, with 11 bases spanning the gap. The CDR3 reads CASSLDGTSYNEQFF. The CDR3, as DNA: TGTGCCAGCAGCTTGGATGGGACTTCGTACAATGAGCAGTTCTTC.

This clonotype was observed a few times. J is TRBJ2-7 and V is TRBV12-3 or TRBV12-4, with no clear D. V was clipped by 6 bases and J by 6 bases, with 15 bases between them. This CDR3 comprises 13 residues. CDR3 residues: CASRGSKACEQYF. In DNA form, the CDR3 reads TGTGCCAGCAGGGGAAGTAAGGCCTGCGAGCAGTACTTC.

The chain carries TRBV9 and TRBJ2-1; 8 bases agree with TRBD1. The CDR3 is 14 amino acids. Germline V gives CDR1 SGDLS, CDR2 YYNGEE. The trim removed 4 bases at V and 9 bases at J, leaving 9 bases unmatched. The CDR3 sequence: CASSPRSGGGEQFF. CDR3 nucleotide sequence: TGTGCCAGCAGCCCCCGTTCAGGGGGCGGTGAGCAGTTCTTC.

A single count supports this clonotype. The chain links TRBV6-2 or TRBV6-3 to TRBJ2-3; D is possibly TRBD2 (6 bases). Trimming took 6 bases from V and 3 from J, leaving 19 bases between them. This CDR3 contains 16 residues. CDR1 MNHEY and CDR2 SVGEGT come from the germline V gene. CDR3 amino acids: CASSPVGGGGTDTQYF. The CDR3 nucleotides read TGTGCCAGCAGCCCCGTCGGGGGTGGGGGGACAGATACGCAGTATTTT.

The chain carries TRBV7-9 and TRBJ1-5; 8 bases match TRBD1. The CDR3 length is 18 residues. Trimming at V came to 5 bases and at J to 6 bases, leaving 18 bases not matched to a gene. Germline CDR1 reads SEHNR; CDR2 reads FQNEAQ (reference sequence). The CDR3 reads CASSVGYMGRGHGQPQHF. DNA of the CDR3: TGTGCCAGCAGCGTCGGGTATATGGGCAGGGGGCATGGTCAGCCCCAGCATTTT.

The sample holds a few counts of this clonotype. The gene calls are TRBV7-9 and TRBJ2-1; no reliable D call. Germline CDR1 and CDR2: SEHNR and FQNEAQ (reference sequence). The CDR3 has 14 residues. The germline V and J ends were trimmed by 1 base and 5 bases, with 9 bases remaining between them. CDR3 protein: CASSLGTAHNEQFF. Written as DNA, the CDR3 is TGTGCCAGCAGCTTAGGTACAGCTCACAATGAGCAGTTCTTC.

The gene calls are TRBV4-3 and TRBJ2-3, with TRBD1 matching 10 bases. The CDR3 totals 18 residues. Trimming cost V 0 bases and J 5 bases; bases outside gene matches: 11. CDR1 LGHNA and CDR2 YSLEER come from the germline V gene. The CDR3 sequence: CASSQDLTGGAYEDTQYF. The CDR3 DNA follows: TGCGCCAGCAGCCAAGATCTGACAGGGGGCGCGTATGAAGATACGCAGTATTTT.

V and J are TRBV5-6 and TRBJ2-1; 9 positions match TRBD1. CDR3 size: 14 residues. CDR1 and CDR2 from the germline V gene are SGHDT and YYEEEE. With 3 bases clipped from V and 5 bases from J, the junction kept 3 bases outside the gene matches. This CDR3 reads CASSWGTGHNEQFF. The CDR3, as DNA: TGTGCCAGCAGCTGGGGGACAGGGCACAATGAGCAGTTCTTC.

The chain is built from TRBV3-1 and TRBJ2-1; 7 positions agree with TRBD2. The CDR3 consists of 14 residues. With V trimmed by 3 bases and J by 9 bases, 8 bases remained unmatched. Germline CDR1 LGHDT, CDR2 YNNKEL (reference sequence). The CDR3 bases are TGTGCCAGCAGCCAGGGAACTAGCGAGAGTGAGCAGTTCTTC. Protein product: CASSQGTSESEQFF.

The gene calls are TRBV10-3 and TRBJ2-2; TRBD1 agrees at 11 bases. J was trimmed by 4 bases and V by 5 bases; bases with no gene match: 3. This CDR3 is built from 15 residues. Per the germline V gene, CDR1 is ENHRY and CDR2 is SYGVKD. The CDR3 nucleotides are TGTGCCATCAGTTTCGGGACAGGGGGCACCGGGGAGCTGTTTTTT. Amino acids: CAISFGTGGTGELFF.

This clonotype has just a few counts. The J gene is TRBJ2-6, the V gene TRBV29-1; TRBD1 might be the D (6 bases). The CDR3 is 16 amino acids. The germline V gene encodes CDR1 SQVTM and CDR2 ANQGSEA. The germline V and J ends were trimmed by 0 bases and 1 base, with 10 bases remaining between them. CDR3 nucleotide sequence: TGCAGCGTTGAAGACCCCACAGGGTCTGGGGCCAACGTCCTGACTTTC. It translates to CSVEDPTGSGANVLTF.

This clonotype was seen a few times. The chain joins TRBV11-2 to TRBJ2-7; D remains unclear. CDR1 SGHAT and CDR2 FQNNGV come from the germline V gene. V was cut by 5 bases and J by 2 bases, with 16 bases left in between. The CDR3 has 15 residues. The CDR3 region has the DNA TGTGCCAGCAGCCCACCGAAGGGTCCCCCCTACGAGCAGTACTTC. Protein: CASSPPKGPPYEQYF.

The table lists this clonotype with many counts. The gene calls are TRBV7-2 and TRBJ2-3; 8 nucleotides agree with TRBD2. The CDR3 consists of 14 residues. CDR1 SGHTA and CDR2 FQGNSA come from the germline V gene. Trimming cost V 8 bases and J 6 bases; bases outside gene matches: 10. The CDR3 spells CASRKRLATDTQYF. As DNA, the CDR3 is TGTGCCAGCCGGAAACGACTAGCGACGGATACGCAGTATTTT. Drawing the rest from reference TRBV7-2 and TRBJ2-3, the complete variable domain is GAGVSQSPSNKVTEKGKDVELRCDPISGHTALYWYRQSLGQGLEFLIYFQGNSAPDKSGLPSDRFSAERTGGSVSTLTIQRTQQEDSAVYLCASRKRLATDTQYFGPGTRLTVL.

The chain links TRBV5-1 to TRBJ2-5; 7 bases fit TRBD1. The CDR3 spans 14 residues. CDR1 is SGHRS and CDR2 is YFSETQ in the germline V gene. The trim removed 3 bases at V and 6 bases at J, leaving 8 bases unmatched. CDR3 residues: CASSSNDRAQTQYF. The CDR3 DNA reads TGCGCCAGCAGCTCAAATGACAGGGCCCAGACCCAGTACTTC. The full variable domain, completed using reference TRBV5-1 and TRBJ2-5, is KAGVTQTPRYLIKTRGQQVTLSCSPISGHRSVSWYQQTPGQGLQFLFEYFSETQRNKGNFPGRFSGRQFSNSRSEMNVSTLELGDSALYLCASSSNDRAQTQYFGPGTRLLVL.